This T cell receptor beta chain was sequenced in a study of OX40 agonist ivuxolimab in advanced cancers. About the investigation overall: The costimulatory receptor OX40 (CD134) was targeted by ivuxolimab, a fully human IgG2 agonistic monoclonal antibody. Intravenous ivuxolimab was administered to patients every 2 weeks at six dose levels: 0.01, 0.1, 0.3, 1.5, 3 and 10 mg/kg. Of the approximately 50 dose-escalation patients, hepatocellular carcinoma was present in about 20, melanoma in around 15, renal cell carcinoma in 9 and head and neck cancer in 9. In the dose-escalation cohort, 82.7% of patients were male, and the mean age was around 60 years with a range of about 23 to 79. Patients were allowed to have had prior anti-PD-1, anti-PD-L1 or anti-CTLA-4 therapy, and about 40% of the dose-escalation patients had been treated with checkpoint inhibitors. Three dose-escalation patients achieved partial responses, one with hepatocellular carcinoma and two with cutaneous melanoma. The purpose of peripheral TCRbeta sequencing was to test whether ivuxolimab changed TCR sequence diversity and led to clonal T-cell expansion. The paper describes the monotherapy dose-escalation part (N ≈ 52 patients) of the phase I trial of ivuxolimab. Summary of the overall study and its limitations: At doses from 0.1 to 3.0 mg/kg, clonal expansion was seen in both CD4+ and CD8+ blood T cells between baseline and week 6. On average, CD8+ T cells showed more expanded clones than CD4+ T cells after ivuxolimab. In the 0.1-3.0 mg/kg groups, partial responders had among the lowest normalized peripheral clonal expansion, particularly in CD8+ T cells. Low levels of normalized T-cell clonal expansion were also seen in some patients who did not respond. The antigen specificity of the clonally expanded peripheral T cells was not determined.

Worth noting for this clone: The antigen this receptor binds is unknown. Within one base of it there is no much larger clone, and no base qualities were kept.

Trimmed from V: 11 bases; trimmed from J: 4 bases; junction bases lacking a gene match: 7. Measured from the cysteine to the phenylalanine, the CDR3 is 13 residues long. Only CDR3 DNA is held: 39 bases, read in frame from base 1. The germline V gene supplies CDR1 MGHRA and CDR2 YSYEKL. The trial excluded patients who had a history of autoimmune disease or who were on systemic immunosuppression. Peripheral blood for TCR sequencing was collected from all dose cohorts at baseline, on cycle 4 day 1, and on cycle 7 day 1. The samples were taken from a phase I, first-in-human, multicenter, open-label dose-escalation trial of ivuxolimab. Adults with locally advanced or metastatic melanoma, renal cell, hepatocellular, or head and neck squamous cell carcinoma were enrolled in the trial. Before TCR sequencing, CD4+ and CD8+ T cells were separately sorted from peripheral blood. To sequence the TCRbeta CDR3 region, genomic DNA was isolated from the sorted cells. TCRbeta CDR3 regions were sequenced using the immunoSEQ Assay. Here the immuneACCESS table is served through TCRdb, limited to in-frame sequences with V and J called. Missing clones are a known gap in these copies; in checked studies unresolved V genes cover under half, and the rest lacks a known reason. A total of about 85,000 clones appear in this sample, over 75% of them only once. The ten biggest clones cover roughly 0.32% of the sample.

The clonotype was recovered from an adult with an advanced solid tumor such as melanoma, head and neck, liver or kidney cancer. The rearrangement combines TRBV4-1 with TRBJ2-2; TRBD2 lines up with 7 middle nucleotides. This sample comprised CD4+ or CD8+ T cells sorted from blood, obtained in a trial of the OX40 agonist ivuxolimab. Here is the DNA: TGCGCCGGGGAGGGGTCGGGCACCGGGGAGCTGTTTTTT. It encodes CAGEGSGTGELFF.